This TCR beta chain was recovered during a study of cytomegalovirus exposure and HLA in healthy donors. CDR3 length: 13 amino acids. CDR1 and CDR2 (germline): SGHDN, FVKESK. V gave up 0 bases and J gave up 3 bases, with 6 bases separating them. This clone was seen a single time. Its antigen remains unidentified. Findings and limits, study-wide: Reportedly, TCR beta sequences accurately predicted HLA-A and HLA-B alleles in most subjects. The study listed some 160 cytomegalovirus-associated TCR beta chains.

Researchers ran the PCR with 60 Vbeta and 13 Jbeta primers. Data came from immunoSEQ multiplex PCR; TCRdb stores just in-frame clones and leaves some out. The top ten hold roughly 1.6% of the sample, which has some 110,000 clones, 75% to 85% seen once. The sequence derives from a man in his fifties in good health and CMV-seronegative. This chain links TRBV14 with TRBJ2-7, with no clear D. Material for sequencing was PBMCs. The CDR3 is CASSQDSFYEQYF. The CDR3 DNA reads TGTGCCAGCAGCCAAGACAGTTTCTACGAGCAGTACTTC.